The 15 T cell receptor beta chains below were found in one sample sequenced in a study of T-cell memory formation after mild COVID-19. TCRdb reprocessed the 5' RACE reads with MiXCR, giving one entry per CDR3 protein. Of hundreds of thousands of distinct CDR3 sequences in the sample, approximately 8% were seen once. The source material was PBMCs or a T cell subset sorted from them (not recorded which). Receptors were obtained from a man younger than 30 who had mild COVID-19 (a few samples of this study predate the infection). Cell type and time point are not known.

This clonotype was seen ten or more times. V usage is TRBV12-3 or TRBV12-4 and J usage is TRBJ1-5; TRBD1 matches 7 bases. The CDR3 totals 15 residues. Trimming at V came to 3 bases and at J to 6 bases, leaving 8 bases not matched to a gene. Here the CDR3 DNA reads TGTGCCAGCAGTTTGGTCTCGCAGGGGGGTCAGCCCCAGCATTTT. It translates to CASSLVSQGGQPQHF.

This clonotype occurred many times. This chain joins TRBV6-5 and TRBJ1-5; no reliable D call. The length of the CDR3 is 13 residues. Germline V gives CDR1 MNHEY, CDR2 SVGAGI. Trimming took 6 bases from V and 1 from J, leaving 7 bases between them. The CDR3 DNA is TGTGCCAGCAGCCCTCGGAGCAATCAGCCCCAGCATTTT. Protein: CASSPRSNQPQHF.

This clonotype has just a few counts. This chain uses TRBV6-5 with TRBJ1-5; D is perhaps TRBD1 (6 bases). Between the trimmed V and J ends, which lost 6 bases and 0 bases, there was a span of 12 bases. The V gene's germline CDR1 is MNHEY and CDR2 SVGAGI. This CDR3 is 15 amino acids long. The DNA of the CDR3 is TGTGCCAGCAGGGCCGGGGGGGCTAGCAATCAGCCCCAGCATTTT. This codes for CASRAGGASNQPQHF.

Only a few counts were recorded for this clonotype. The CDR3 protein is CASNNPLGDTDTQYF. CDR3 coding DNA: TGTGCCAGCAACAACCCTCTGGGGGACACAGATACGCAGTATTTT. V gene TRBV6-5 combines with J gene TRBJ2-3, with D perhaps TRBD1 or TRBD2 (5 bases each). The ends were cut back, 7 bases at V and 2 bases at J, with 16 bases in the middle. Germline CDR1 is MNHEY and CDR2 is SVGAGI. The CDR3 is made up of 15 amino acids.

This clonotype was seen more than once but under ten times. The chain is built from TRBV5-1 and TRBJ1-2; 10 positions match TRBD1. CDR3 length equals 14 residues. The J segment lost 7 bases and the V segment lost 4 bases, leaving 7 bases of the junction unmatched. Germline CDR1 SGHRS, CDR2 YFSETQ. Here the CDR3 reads CASSRTGGRAGYTF. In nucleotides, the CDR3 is TGCGCCAGCAGCCGGACAGGGGGAAGAGCTGGCTACACCTTC.

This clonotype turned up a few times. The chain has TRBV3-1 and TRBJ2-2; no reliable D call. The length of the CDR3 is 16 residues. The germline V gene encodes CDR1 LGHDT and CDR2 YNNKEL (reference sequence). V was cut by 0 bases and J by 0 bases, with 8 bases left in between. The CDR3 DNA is TGTGCCAGCAGCCAAGATTGGGATACGAACACCGGGGAGCTGTTTTTT. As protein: CASSQDWDTNTGELFF.

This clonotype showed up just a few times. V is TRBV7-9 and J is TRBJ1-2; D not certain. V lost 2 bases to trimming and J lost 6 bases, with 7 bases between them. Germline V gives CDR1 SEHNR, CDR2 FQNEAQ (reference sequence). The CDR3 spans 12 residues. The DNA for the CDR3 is TGTGCCAGCAGCTTAAGAGAGGATGGCTACACCTTC. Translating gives CASSLREDGYTF.

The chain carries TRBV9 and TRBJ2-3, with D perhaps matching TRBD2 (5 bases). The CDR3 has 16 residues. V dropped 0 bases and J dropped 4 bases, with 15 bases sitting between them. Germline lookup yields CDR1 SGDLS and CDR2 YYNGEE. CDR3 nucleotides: TGTGCCAGCAGCGTAGCTAGGCTTCGGGATCCAGATACGCAGTATTTT. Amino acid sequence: CASSVARLRDPDTQYF.

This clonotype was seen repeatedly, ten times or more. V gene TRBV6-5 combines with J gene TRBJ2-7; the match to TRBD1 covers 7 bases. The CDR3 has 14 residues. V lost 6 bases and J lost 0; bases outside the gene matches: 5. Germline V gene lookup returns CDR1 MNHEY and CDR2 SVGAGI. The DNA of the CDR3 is TGTGCCAGCAGACCCGGGACAGCCTCCTACGAGCAGTACTTC. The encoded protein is CASRPGTASYEQYF.

DNA for the CDR3: TGTGCCAGCTACGGGACAGCTACTGGAAACACCATATATTTT. As protein: CASYGTATGNTIYF. The chain couples TRBV6-1 to TRBJ1-3; 7 positions agree with TRBD1. The germline V gene has CDR1 MNHNS and CDR2 SASEGT. The CDR3 runs to 14 residues. Trimming removed 8 bases from V and 2 bases from J; junction bases left unmatched: 6.

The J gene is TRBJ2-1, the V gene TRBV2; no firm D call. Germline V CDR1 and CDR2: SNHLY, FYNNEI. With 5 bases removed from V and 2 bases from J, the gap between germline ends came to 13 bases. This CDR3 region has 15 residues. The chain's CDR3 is CASSRALLPYNEQFF. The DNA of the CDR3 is TGTGCCAGCAGTAGGGCCTTACTGCCCTACAATGAGCAGTTCTTC.

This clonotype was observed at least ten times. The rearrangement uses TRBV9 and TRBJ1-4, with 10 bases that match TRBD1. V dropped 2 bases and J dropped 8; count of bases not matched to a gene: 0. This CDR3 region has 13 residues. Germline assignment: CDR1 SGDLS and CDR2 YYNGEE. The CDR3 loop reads CASSVDRGEKLFF. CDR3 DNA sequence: TGTGCCAGCAGCGTGGACAGGGGGGAAAAACTGTTTTTT.

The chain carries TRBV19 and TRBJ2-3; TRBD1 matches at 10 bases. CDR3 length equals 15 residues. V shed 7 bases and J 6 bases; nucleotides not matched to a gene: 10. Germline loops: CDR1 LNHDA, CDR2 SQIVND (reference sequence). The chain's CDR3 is CASIKRDRGGDTQYF. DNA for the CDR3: TGTGCCAGTATAAAAAGGGACAGGGGTGGTGATACGCAGTATTTT. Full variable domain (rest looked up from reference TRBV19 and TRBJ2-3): DGGITQSPKYLFRKEGQNVTLSCEQNLNHDAMYWYRQDPGQGLRLIYYSQIVNDFQKGDIAEGYSVSREKKESFPLTVTSAQKNPTAFYLCASIKRDRGGDTQYFGPGTRLTVL.

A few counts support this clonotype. The CDR3 region is CSARDFVGTGLYQETQYF. In nucleotides, the CDR3 is TGCAGTGCTAGAGATTTCGTTGGGACAGGCTTGTACCAAGAGACCCAGTACTTC. The chain employs TRBV20-1 and TRBJ2-5, with TRBD1 matching 8 bases. CDR3 length equals 18 residues. Germline V gene sequence: CDR1 DFQATT, CDR2 SNEGSKA (reference sequence). The trim removed 0 bases at V and 0 bases at J, leaving 12 bases unmatched.

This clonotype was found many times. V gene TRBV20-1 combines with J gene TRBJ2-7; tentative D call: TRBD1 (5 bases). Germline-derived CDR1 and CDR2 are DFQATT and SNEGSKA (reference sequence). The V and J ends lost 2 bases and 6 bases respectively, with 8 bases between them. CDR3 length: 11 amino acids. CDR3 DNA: TGCAGTGCTAGATCAGGGTTCGAGCAGTACGTC. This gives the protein CSARSGFEQYV.